The clone carrying this T cell receptor (beta chain) occurred a few times. The antigen is not known. The Oncomine TCR Beta short-read assay sequenced DNA from cultured CD4+ T cells. CD4+ T cells were cultured, and genomic DNA was extracted from them. A single record per CDR3 protein comes from TCRdb applying MiXCR to the PCR reads. The data contain approximately 8,300 distinct CDR3 sequences, about 61% of them singletons. The data originate from a study of vaccination and CD4 T cells after COVID-19. This sample's treatment: approximately 11-day PBMC culture with coronavirus spike peptide pools or control peptides (ViraFEST assay). Trimming cost V 4 bases and J 2 bases, with 5 bases left between them. CDR1 SNHLY and CDR2 FYNNEI come from the germline V gene. The CDR3 length is 12 residues.

The source was cultured CD4+ T cells from blood, collected after SARS-CoV-2 vaccination. The TCR was taken from a human donor with COVID-19. The V gene is TRBV2, the J gene TRBJ1-2; no reliable D call. CDR3 bases: TGTGCCAGCAGTGGACCGAACTATGGCTACACCTTC. Its translation is CASSGPNYGYTF.